The 22 T cell receptor beta chains reported below all come from one sample, sequenced in a study of cytomegalovirus exposure and HLA in healthy donors. A multiplex PCR was run with 60 Vbeta primers and 13 Jbeta primers. The assay was immunoSEQ multiplex PCR, and TCRdb's table has in-frame clones only and misses some. Altogether fewer than 200,000 clones are present, roughly four fifths being singletons, with the ten largest covering roughly 2%. Sequenced sample: PBMCs. The receptors were gathered from a young woman in good health and CMV-seronegative.

This clone showed up just once. The rearrangement joins TRBV2 to TRBJ1-5; D might be TRBD1 (6 bases). The V end lost 2 bases, the J end lost 6 bases, and 17 bases lay between the germline ends. The CDR3 covers 16 residues. The V gene's germline CDR1 is SNHLY and CDR2 FYNNEI. The CDR3 DNA is TGTGCCAGCAGTGAAAGACGTACACAGGGTAGTCAGCCCCAGCATTTT. This gives the protein CASSERRTQGSQPQHF. Variable domain in full (rest from reference TRBV2 and TRBJ1-5): EPEVTQTPSHQVTQMGQEVILRCVPISNHLYFYWYRQILGQKVEFLVSFYNNEISEKSEIFDDQFSVERPDGSNFTLKIRSTKLEDSAMYFCASSERRTQGSQPQHFGDGTRLSIL.

This chain uses TRBV5-1 with TRBJ2-1; 12 bases map to TRBD2. CDR3 length equals 15 residues. Per the germline V gene, CDR1 is SGHRS and CDR2 is YFSETQ. Trimming at V came to 1 base and at J to 10 bases, leaving 6 bases not matched to a gene. The CDR3 protein is CASSLSLAGGWEQFF. CDR3 bases: TGCGCCAGCAGCTTGAGTCTAGCGGGAGGGTGGGAGCAGTTCTTC. Together with reference TRBV5-1 and TRBJ2-1, the CDR3 gives the full variable domain: KAGVTQTPRYLIKTRGQQVTLSCSPISGHRSVSWYQQTPGQGLQFLFEYFSETQRNKGNFPGRFSGRQFSNSRSEMNVSTLELGDSALYLCASSLSLAGGWEQFFGPGTRLTVL.

This clone was picked up one time. The chain combines TRBV7-2 with TRBJ1-1; D gene ambiguous. Germline V gene data show CDR1 as SGHTA and CDR2 as FQGNSA. The CDR3 covers 13 residues. V was trimmed by 5 bases and J by 0 bases, leaving 7 bases between them. The CDR3 here is CASSPYLNTEAFF. CDR3 in DNA: TGTGCCAGCAGCCCGTATTTGAACACTGAAGCTTTCTTT.

The chain couples TRBV10-3 to TRBJ2-1; TRBD2 is a possible D gene (5 bases). Trimming stripped 4 bases from V and 0 bases from J, with 19 bases between. CDR3 length: 18 amino acids. Germline V gene sequence: CDR1 ENHRY, CDR2 SYGVKD. The CDR3 is CAISGSSSTTSSYNEQFF. Here the CDR3 DNA reads TGTGCCATCAGTGGTTCTAGCTCAACGACCAGCTCCTACAATGAGCAGTTCTTC.

This clone was detected only a few times. V is TRBV11-2 and J is TRBJ2-7; possibly TRBD2 for D (7 bases). The V end lost 5 bases, the J end lost 5 bases, and 25 bases lay between the germline ends. Per the germline V gene, CDR1 is SGHAT and CDR2 is FQNNGV. This CDR3 is 17 amino acids long. The CDR3 nucleotides are TGTGCCAGCAGCAAATGGGGGGGCAGGACCATTTCGGACGAGCAGTACTTC. Amino acids: CASSKWGGRTISDEQYF.

The V gene is TRBV28, the J gene TRBJ2-4, with 7 bases that match TRBD2. J was trimmed by 9 bases and V by 6 bases; bases with no gene match: 14. CDR1 MDHEN and CDR2 SYDVKM come from the germline V gene. The CDR3 totals 15 residues. The CDR3 region is CASRGTNAGDIIQYF. DNA of the CDR3: TGTGCCAGCAGAGGAACCAACGCGGGAGATATCATTCAGTACTTC. The full variable domain, rest sourced from reference TRBV28 and TRBJ2-4, is DVKVTQSSRYLVKRTGEKVFLECVQDMDHENMFWYRQDPGLGLRLIYFSYDVKMKEKGDIPEGYSVSREKKERFSLILESASTNQTSMYLCASRGTNAGDIIQYFGAGTRLSVL.

The gene calls are TRBV6-6 and TRBJ1-5; 8 bases line up with TRBD1. Germline V gene lookup returns CDR1 MNHNY and CDR2 SVGAGI (reference sequence). The CDR3 runs to 15 residues. V dropped 3 bases and J dropped 1; count of bases not matched to a gene: 2. CDR3 sequence reads: CASSYQGASNQPQHF. Here the CDR3 DNA reads TGTGCCAGCAGTTATCAGGGGGCGAGCAATCAGCCCCAGCATTTT.

The chain links TRBV6-1 to TRBJ2-5; D is uncertain. Trimming cost V 0 bases and J 2 bases, with 10 bases left between them. CDR1 and CDR2 (germline): MNHNS, SASEGT. The CDR3 has 15 residues. DNA for the CDR3: TGTGCCAGCAGTGAAGCTCAGACACATCAAGAGACCCAGTACTTC. Translation gives CASSEAQTHQETQYF.

The chain couples TRBV7-9 to TRBJ1-1; a possible D gene is TRBD1 (5 bases). The V end lost 8 bases, the J end lost 0 bases, and 16 bases lay between the germline ends. This CDR3 is 15 amino acids long. Per germline, CDR1 SEHNR and CDR2 FQNEAQ (reference sequence). CDR3 coding DNA: TGTGCCAGCTTACCTATGGGGGGGATGAACACTGAAGCTTTCTTT. As protein: CASLPMGGMNTEAFF.

The gene calls are TRBV6-5 and TRBJ1-2; TRBD1 might be the D (5 bases). Per the germline V gene, CDR1 is MNHEY and CDR2 is SVGAGI. The CDR3 is 15 amino acids. V was shortened by 5 bases and J by 6 bases, with 19 bases between the two germline ends. CDR3 DNA: TGTGCCAGCAGTCCCAATGTGGGGGGGACGGATGGCTACACCTTC. Translated, it gives CASSPNVGGTDGYTF.

The genes are TRBV7-2 and TRBJ1-1; TRBD1 might be the D (6 bases). CDR3 size: 15 residues. CDR1 and CDR2 (germline): SGHTA, FQGNSA. V lost 3 bases and J 4 bases, leaving 15 bases between the germline ends. CDR3 bases: TGTGCCAGCAGCTTTGCAGCGGGGGCGGGCACTGAAGCTTTCTTT. Residues: CASSFAAGAGTEAFF. Together with reference TRBV7-2 and TRBJ1-1, the CDR3 gives the full variable domain: GAGVSQSPSNKVTEKGKDVELRCDPISGHTALYWYRQSLGQGLEFLIYFQGNSAPDKSGLPSDRFSAERTGGSVSTLTIQRTQQEDSAVYLCASSFAAGAGTEAFFGQGTRLTVV.

V usage is TRBV2 and J usage is TRBJ2-7; perhaps TRBD2 as D (6 bases). Trimming removed 1 base from V and 3 bases from J, with 22 bases in between. The CDR3 has 18 residues. The germline gives CDR1 SNHLY, CDR2 FYNNEI. The chain's CDR3 is CASSEDGGGVVSNYEQYF. CDR3 DNA: TGTGCCAGCAGTGAAGACGGTGGAGGGGTTGTTTCGAACTACGAGCAGTACTTC.

This clone has a single count. The chain combines TRBV28 with TRBJ1-5, with 10 positions matching TRBD1. V lost 4 bases to trimming and J lost 1 base; unmatched junction nucleotides: 4. This CDR3 spans 16 amino acids. Germline CDR1 reads MDHEN; CDR2 reads SYDVKM. CDR3 loop: CASSSPGQGSNQPQHF. CDR3 coding DNA: TGTGCCAGCAGTTCACCGGGACAGGGGAGCAATCAGCCCCAGCATTTT.

This chain uses TRBV5-4 with TRBJ2-7, with 13 bases fitting TRBD2. Germline V lookup: CDR1 SGHNT, CDR2 YYREEE (reference sequence). The CDR3 sequence is 16 residues long. After removal of 4 bases from V and 0 bases from J, the junction contained 4 bases not matched to a gene. The CDR3 DNA is TGTGCCAGCAGCGCGGGACTAGCGGGATCCTCCTACGAGCAGTACTTC. This codes for CASSAGLAGSSYEQYF.

This chain uses TRBV11-2 with TRBJ2-1; 8 bases are shared with TRBD2. The CDR3 is made up of 15 amino acids. The ends lost 1 base at V and 5 bases at J; junction bases unmatched: 4. Germline CDR1 reads SGHAT; CDR2 reads FQNNGV. CDR3 protein: CASSLGGLVNNEQFF. The CDR3 region has the DNA TGTGCCAGCAGCTTAGGGGGACTAGTAAACAATGAGCAGTTCTTC.

The chain links TRBV6-5 to TRBJ2-7, with D maybe TRBD1 (5 bases). Trimming cost V 6 bases and J 0 bases, with 12 bases left between them. The V gene's germline CDR1 is MNHEY and CDR2 SVGAGI. This CDR3 region has 14 residues. The CDR3 bases are TGTGCCAGCAGACTTCCCAGGGACTCCTACGAGCAGTACTTC. Translation gives CASRLPRDSYEQYF.

This chain uses TRBV7-9 with TRBJ1-4, with a possible D match to TRBD1 (5 bases). V lost 5 bases to trimming and J lost 4 bases, with 17 bases between them. The CDR3 spans 16 residues. Germline V gene data show CDR1 as SEHNR and CDR2 as FQNEAQ (reference sequence). The CDR3 nucleotides are TGTGCCAGCAGCCCTACATGGCAGGGCGGTAATGAAAAACTGTTTTTT. Protein product: CASSPTWQGGNEKLFF.

The J gene is TRBJ1-1, the V gene TRBV10-1; D possibly corresponds to TRBD1 (5 bases). This CDR3 region has 14 residues. The V gene's germline CDR1 is WNHNN and CDR2 SYGVQD (reference sequence). V dropped 0 bases and J dropped 5 bases, with 10 bases sitting between them. This chain's CDR3 is CASSESRGRTEAFF. The CDR3 DNA sequence: TGCGCCAGCAGTGAGTCGCGGGGACGGACTGAAGCTTTCTTT.

J is TRBJ2-3 and V is TRBV7-3, with TRBD2 matching over 13 bases. The CDR3 totals 16 residues. Germline V CDR1 and CDR2: SGHTA, FQGTGA. The V gene end was trimmed by 3 bases and the J gene end by 3 bases; junction bases not matched to a gene: 3. The CDR3, as DNA: TGTGCCAGCAGCTTGGGACTAGCGGGGTATACAGATACGCAGTATTTT. It specifies CASSLGLAGYTDTQYF.

In its sample, this clone was seen once. The chain is built from TRBV9 and TRBJ2-7, with 12 bases lining up with TRBD1. Germline trimming cut 0 bases from V and 2 bases from J; bases unmatched to any gene: 3. The germline V gene encodes CDR1 SGDLS and CDR2 YYNGEE. The CDR3 has 16 residues. Here the CDR3 reads CASSVDGTGGPYEQYF. In nucleotides, the CDR3 is TGTGCCAGCAGCGTAGACGGGACAGGGGGCCCCTACGAGCAGTACTTC.

The V call is TRBV7-2, the J call TRBJ2-7, with TRBD1 as a possible D gene (9 bases). V shed 5 bases and J shed 2 bases, with 19 bases lying between them. The CDR3 consists of 16 residues. Germline loops: CDR1 SGHTA, CDR2 FQGNSA. CDR3 sequence (DNA): TGTGCCAGCAGCCGGGGGGGGGACAGGGCCACCTACGAGCAGTACTTC. It translates to CASSRGGDRATYEQYF.

The chain carries TRBV6-1 and TRBJ1-1; 8 positions match TRBD1. Germline CDR1 and CDR2: MNHNS and SASEGT. The V and J ends lost 7 bases and 5 bases, in that order; junction bases with no gene match: 9. This CDR3 spans 14 amino acids. The CDR3 DNA sequence: TGTGCCAGCAACACCCAGGGGGCCTGGACTGAAGCTTTCTTT. Protein sequence: CASNTQGAWTEAFF.